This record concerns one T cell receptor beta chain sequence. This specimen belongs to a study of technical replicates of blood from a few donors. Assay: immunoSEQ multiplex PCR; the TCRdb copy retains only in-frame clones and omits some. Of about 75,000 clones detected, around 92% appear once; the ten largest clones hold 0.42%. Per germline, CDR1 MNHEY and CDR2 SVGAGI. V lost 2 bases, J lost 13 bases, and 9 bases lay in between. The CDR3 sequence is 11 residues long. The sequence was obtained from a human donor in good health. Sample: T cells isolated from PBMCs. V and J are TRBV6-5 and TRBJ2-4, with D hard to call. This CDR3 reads CASSYEDKQYF. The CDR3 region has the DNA TGTGCCAGCAGTTACGAAGACAAACAGTACTTC.